One T cell receptor (beta chain) is described in this entry. Its antigen is as yet unknown. The data originate from a study of T-cell memory formation after mild COVID-19. The overall study: TCR clusters were largely donor specific.

TCRdb itself ran the 5' RACE reads through MiXCR, one entry per CDR3 protein. Of roughly 200,000 distinct CDR3 sequences in the sample, 9% to 10% are singletons; the top ten hold 3% to 4%. This CDR3 contains 15 residues. Study-wide results and limits: Contracting CD4+ clones were located mainly in CM and EM, and CD8+ clones in EMRA.

Sequencing used PBMCs or a T cell subset sorted from them (not recorded which). This sequence originates from a man aged 18 to 30 who had mild COVID-19 (a few samples of this study predate the infection). Cell type and time point are not known. J is TRBJ1-2 and V is TRBV3-2; whether TRBD1, the table's D call, matches the DNA was not checked. TRBV3-2 is classified as a pseudogene. CDR3 coding DNA: TGTGCCAGCAGCCAAGTCCCACAGGGGGACTATGGCTACACCTTC. Residues: CASSQVPQGDYGYTF.